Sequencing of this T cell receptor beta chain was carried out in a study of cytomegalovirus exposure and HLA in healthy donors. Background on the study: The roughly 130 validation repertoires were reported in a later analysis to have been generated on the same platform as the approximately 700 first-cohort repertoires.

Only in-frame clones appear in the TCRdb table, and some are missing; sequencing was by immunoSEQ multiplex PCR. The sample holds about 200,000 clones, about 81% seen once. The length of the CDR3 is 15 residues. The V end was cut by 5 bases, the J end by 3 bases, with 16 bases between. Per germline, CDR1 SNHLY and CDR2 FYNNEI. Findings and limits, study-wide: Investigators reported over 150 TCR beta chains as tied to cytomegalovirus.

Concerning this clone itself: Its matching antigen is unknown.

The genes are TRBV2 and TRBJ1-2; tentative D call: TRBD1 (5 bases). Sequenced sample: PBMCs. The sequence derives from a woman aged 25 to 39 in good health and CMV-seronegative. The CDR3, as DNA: TGTGCCAGCAGTCCTTACATCAAGGGGTACTATGGCTACACCTTC. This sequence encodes CASSPYIKGYYGYTF.